This T cell receptor (beta chain) stems from a study of Graves' ophthalmopathy and Graves' hyperthyroidism. Points from the study as a whole: Built on 13 signatures, a model told ophthalmopathy apart from stable hyperthyroidism with roughly 88% sensitivity and approximately 80% specificity.

For repertoire sequencing, the TCR beta CDR3 regions were amplified from RNA transcripts. First-round RT-PCR with HTBI primers preceded a second-round multiplex PCR. TCRdb called the multiplex PCR reads again in MiXCR, with one record for every CDR3 protein. The sample lists about 370,000 distinct CDR3 sequences, about 18% seen once, with 2.4% in the top ten. This clonotype was seen repeatedly, ten times or more. Its antigen is currently unknown. The junction had 2 bases not matched to a gene; V was cut back by 4 bases and J by 7 bases. CDR3 length: 13 residues. CDR1 is SGHAT and CDR2 is FQNNGV in the germline V gene. What supplied the PBMCs was about 9.8 ml of fresh peripheral blood.

The chain joins TRBV11-2 to TRBJ2-2; 8 bases map to TRBD1. Sequencing was carried out using peripheral blood. This receptor was taken from an adult woman with stable Graves' hyperthyroidism. The CDR3 nucleotides are TGTGCCAGCAGCTCAGGGGGCTTCGGGGAGCTGTTTTTT. Its translation is CASSSGGFGELFF.